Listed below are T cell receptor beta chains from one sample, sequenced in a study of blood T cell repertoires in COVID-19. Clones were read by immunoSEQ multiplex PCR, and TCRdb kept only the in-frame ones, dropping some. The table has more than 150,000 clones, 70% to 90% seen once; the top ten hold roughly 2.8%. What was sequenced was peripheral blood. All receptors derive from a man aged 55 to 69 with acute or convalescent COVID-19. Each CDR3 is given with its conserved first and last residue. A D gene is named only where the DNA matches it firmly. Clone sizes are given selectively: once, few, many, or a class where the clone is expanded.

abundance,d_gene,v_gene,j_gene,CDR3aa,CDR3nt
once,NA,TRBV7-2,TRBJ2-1,CASSLSGTAFDEQFF,TGTGCCAGCAGCCTCTCCGGGACTGCCTTCGATGAGCAGTTCTTC
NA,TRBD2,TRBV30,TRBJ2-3,CAWSVQRGAVDTQYF,TGTGCCTGGAGTGTCCAGCGGGGGGCCGTCGATACGCAGTATTTT
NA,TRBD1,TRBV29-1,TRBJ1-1,CSVGTGATEAFF,TGCAGCGTCGGTACAGGGGCCACTGAAGCTTTCTTT
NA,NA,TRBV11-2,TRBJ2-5,CASSLVLGVQTQYF,TGTGCCAGCAGCTTAGTGCTCGGGGTACAGACCCAGTACTTC
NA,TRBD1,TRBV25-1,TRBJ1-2,CASSAGQDYGYTF,TGTGCCAGCAGTGCGGGACAGGACTATGGCTACACCTTC
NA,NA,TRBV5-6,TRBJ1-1,CASSRRGTEAFF,TGTGCCAGCAGCCGAAGGGGGACTGAAGCTTTCTTT
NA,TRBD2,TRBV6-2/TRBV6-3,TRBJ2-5,CASSYSPPTSGGHQETQYF,TGTGCCAGCAGTTACTCCCCCCCGACTAGCGGGGGGCACCAAGAGACCCAGTACTTC
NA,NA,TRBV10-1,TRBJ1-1,CASRKVRTENTEAFF,TGCGCCAGCAGGAAGGTGAGGACAGAGAACACTGAAGCTTTCTTT
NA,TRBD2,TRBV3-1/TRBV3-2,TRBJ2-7,CASSLRGGLNEQYF,TGTGCCAGCAGCCTGCGGGGGGGCCTGAACGAGCAGTACTTC
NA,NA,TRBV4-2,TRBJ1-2,CASSQDPTTGGYTF,TGTGCCAGCAGCCAAGATCCGACCACGGGGGGCTACACCTTC